This T cell receptor beta chain emerged from a study of OX40 agonist ivuxolimab in advanced cancers. Study as a whole: There were three patients with partial responses, one having hepatocellular carcinoma and two cutaneous melanoma.

V was cut by 7 bases and J by 5 bases, with 12 bases left in between. There are 12 residues in the CDR3. Germline CDR1 is SQVTM and CDR2 is ANQGSEA. Libraries were prepared by immunoSEQ multiplex PCR; TCRdb keeps only in-frame clonotypes and omits some of them. The data hold roughly 34,000 clones, with approximately 89% observed a single time. This TCR was sampled from an adult with an advanced solid tumor such as melanoma, head and neck, liver or kidney cancer. V usage is TRBV29-1 and J usage is TRBJ2-4; D perhaps matches TRBD1 (6 bases). This specimen was CD4+ or CD8+ T cells sorted from blood, taken in a trial of the OX40 agonist ivuxolimab. Here the CDR3 DNA reads TGCAGCGCCGACTCAGGGGAAAACATTCAGTACTTC. Its translation is CSADSGENIQYF.